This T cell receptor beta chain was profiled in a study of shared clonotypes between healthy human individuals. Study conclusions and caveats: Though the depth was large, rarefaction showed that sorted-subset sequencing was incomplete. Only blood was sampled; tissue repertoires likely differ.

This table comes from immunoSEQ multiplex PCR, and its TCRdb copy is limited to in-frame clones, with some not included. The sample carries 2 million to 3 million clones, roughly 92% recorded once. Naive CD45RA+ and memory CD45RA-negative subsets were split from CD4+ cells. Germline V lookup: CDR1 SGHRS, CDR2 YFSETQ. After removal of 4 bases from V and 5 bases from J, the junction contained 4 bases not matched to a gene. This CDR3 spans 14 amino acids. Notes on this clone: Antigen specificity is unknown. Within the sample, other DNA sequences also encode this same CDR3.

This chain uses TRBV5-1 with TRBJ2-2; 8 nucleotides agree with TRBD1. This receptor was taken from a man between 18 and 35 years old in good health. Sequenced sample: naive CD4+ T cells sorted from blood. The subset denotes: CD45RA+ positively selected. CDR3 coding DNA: TGCGCCAGCAGCCTCGGACAGGGTACCGGGGAGCTGTTTTTT. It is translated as CASSLGQGTGELFF.